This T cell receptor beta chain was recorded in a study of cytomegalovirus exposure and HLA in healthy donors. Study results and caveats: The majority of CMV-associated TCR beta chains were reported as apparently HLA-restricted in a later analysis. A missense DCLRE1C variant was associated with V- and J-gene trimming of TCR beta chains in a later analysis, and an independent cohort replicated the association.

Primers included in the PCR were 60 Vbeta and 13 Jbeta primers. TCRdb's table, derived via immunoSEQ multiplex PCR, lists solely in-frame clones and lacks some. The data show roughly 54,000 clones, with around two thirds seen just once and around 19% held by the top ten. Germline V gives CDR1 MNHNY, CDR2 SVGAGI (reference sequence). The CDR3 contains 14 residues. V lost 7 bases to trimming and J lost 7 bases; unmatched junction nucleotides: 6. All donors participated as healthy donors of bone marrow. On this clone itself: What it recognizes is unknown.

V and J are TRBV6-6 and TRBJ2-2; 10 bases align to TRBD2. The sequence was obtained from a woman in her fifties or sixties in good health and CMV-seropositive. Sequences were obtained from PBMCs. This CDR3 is CASITSGDDGELFF. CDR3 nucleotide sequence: TGTGCCAGCATCACTAGCGGGGATGACGGGGAGCTGTTTTTT.